These 18 T cell receptor beta chains were all obtained from the same sample, sequenced in a study of response to subunit inactivated influenza vaccine. TCRdb ran MiXCR on the RT-PCR reads and lists one entry per CDR3 protein. The sample has roughly 700,000 distinct CDR3 sequences; less than 20% are singletons. Material: PBMCs from blood, obtained about 12 days after vaccination. These receptor sequences come from a man aged 50-60 years who received an inactivated influenza vaccine.

This chain connects TRBV5-1 to TRBJ2-7, with D possibly TRBD2 on 6 matching bases. The CDR3 extends over 18 amino acids. V lost 0 bases to trimming and J lost 3 bases, with 22 bases between them. Germline values: CDR1 SGHRS, CDR2 YFSETQ. CDR3 loop: CASSLVPGDPEWNYEQYF. In DNA form, the CDR3 reads TGCGCCAGCAGCTTGGTTCCGGGGGACCCAGAATGGAACTACGAGCAGTACTTC. The whole variable domain, filled in from reference TRBV5-1 and TRBJ2-7, reads KAGVTQTPRYLIKTRGQQVTLSCSPISGHRSVSWYQQTPGQGLQFLFEYFSETQRNKGNFPGRFSGRQFSNSRSEMNVSTLELGDSALYLCASSLVPGDPEWNYEQYFGPGTRLTVT.

V gene TRBV24-1 combines with J gene TRBJ2-3; no definite D call. The CDR3 contains 14 residues. CDR1 and CDR2 from the germline V gene are KGHDR and SFDVKD. Trimming stripped 4 bases from V and 6 bases from J, with 13 bases between. As DNA, the CDR3 is TGTGCCACCAGTGACTTCAGAATAGCTGATACGCAGTATTTT. Encoded protein: CATSDFRIADTQYF.

The gene calls are TRBV27 and TRBJ2-7, with 7 bases matching TRBD2. Germline CDR1 MNHEY, CDR2 SMNVEV (reference sequence). This CDR3 has 16 amino acids. V dropped 3 bases and J dropped 2; count of bases not matched to a gene: 10. DNA for the CDR3: TGTGCCAGCAGTTTGTCTCTAGCGGCGGCCCCCTACGAGCAGTACTTC. As protein: CASSLSLAAAPYEQYF.

As concerns this clonotype: A much larger clone differs from this one at a single base, so this may be a read error. This sequence joins TRBV9 and TRBJ2-1; 7 bases map to TRBD1. Germline loops: CDR1 SGDLS, CDR2 YYNGEE. The length of the CDR3 is 15 residues. In DNA form, the CDR3 reads TGTGCCAGCAGTTTCGGGACAGTCCCCCTTTATGAGCATTTCTTC. Its protein product is CASSFGTVPLYEHFF.

This clonotype was observed a few times. The chain has TRBV7-9 and TRBJ1-2; D is ambiguous. There are 15 residues in the CDR3. The V end lost 5 bases, the J end lost 2 bases, and 15 bases lay between the germline ends. Germline V lookup: CDR1 SEHNR, CDR2 FQNEAQ (reference sequence). The CDR3 sequence: CASSPRKADNYGYTF. The CDR3 bases are TGTGCCAGCAGCCCTCGTAAAGCAGACAACTATGGCTACACCTTC.

CDR3 nucleotide sequence: TGTGCCAGCAGTGAAGCCGGGTGGACCGGGGAGCTGTTTTTT. Translation gives CASSEAGWTGELFF. The chain is built from TRBV6-1 and TRBJ2-2; no reliable D call. The ends were cut back, 0 bases at V and 5 bases at J, with 7 bases in the middle. The CDR3 is made up of 14 amino acids. Per germline, CDR1 MNHNS and CDR2 SASEGT.

The J gene is TRBJ2-7, the V gene TRBV28; maybe TRBD1 (5 bases). V lost 3 bases and J lost 2, with 11 bases in between. This CDR3 region has 14 residues. Germline CDR1 is MDHEN and CDR2 is SYDVKM. CDR3 loop: CASSLTEIPYEQYF. In DNA, the CDR3 is TGTGCCAGCAGTTTGACAGAGATCCCCTACGAGCAGTACTTC.

This clonotype showed up many times. The chain recombines TRBV4-2 with TRBJ2-7; D unclear. Germline values: CDR1 LGHNA, CDR2 YNFKEQ. This CDR3 region has 14 residues. V was clipped by 0 bases and J by 5 bases, with 11 bases between them. The CDR3 here is CASSQEGIVDEQYF. The CDR3 DNA reads as TGTGCCAGCAGCCAAGAAGGTATTGTCGACGAGCAGTACTTC.

The chain has TRBV5-1 and TRBJ2-5; 9 bases are a match to TRBD1. Trimming cost V 1 base and J 5 bases; bases outside gene matches: 6. CDR1 and CDR2 (germline): SGHRS, YFSETQ. This CDR3 has 15 residues. The CDR3 nucleotides read TGCGCCAGCAGCTTGTCGGACAGGGGCTCGGAGACCCAGTACTTC. Protein product: CASSLSDRGSETQYF. The whole variable domain, remainder taken from reference TRBV5-1 and TRBJ2-5, is KAGVTQTPRYLIKTRGQQVTLSCSPISGHRSVSWYQQTPGQGLQFLFEYFSETQRNKGNFPGRFSGRQFSNSRSEMNVSTLELGDSALYLCASSLSDRGSETQYFGPGTRLLVL.

This clonotype came up a few times. The V and J genes are TRBV4-1 and TRBJ2-7; D may be TRBD1 (6 bases). Germline values: CDR1 MGHRA, CDR2 YSYEKL. Trimming took 4 bases from V and 0 from J, leaving 10 bases between them. This CDR3 comprises 14 residues. The CDR3 coding sequence is TGCGCCAGCAGCCCAGGACAGTTCTCCTACGAGCAGTACTTC. Translated: CASSPGQFSYEQYF.

The chain uses TRBV12-3 or TRBV12-4 and TRBJ2-1; TRBD2 matches 9 bases. V lost 7 bases, J lost 6 bases, and 10 bases stayed unmatched. CDR3 length: 15 amino acids. The CDR3 reads CASTLSGSNVNEQFF. The CDR3 region has the DNA TGTGCCAGCACCCTTAGCGGGAGTAACGTCAATGAGCAGTTCTTC.

This clonotype was seen only a few times. V and J are TRBV7-9 and TRBJ2-7; D gene unclear. The length of the CDR3 is 13 residues. Germline CDR1 and CDR2: SEHNR and FQNEAQ (reference sequence). V was cut by 5 bases and J by 5 bases, with 13 bases left in between. The CDR3 is CASSGRTNNEQYF. DNA for the CDR3: TGTGCCAGCAGCGGGCGGACCAACAACGAGCAGTACTTC.

In its sample, this clonotype was seen a few times. V usage is TRBV10-3 and J usage is TRBJ2-1; 10 nucleotides match TRBD1. From germline, CDR1 is ENHRY and CDR2 SYGVKD. The CDR3 runs 13 residues. The J segment lost 9 bases and the V segment lost 7 bases, leaving 6 bases of the junction unmatched. In DNA, the CDR3 is TGTGCCATCATTTCCGGACAGGGGGGTGAGCAGTTCTTC. This translates into CAIISGQGGEQFF.

CDR3 nucleotide sequence: TGTGCCAGCTCACGCAGCCGGGCGAGCACCGGGGAGCTGTTTTTT. Amino acids: CASSRSRASTGELFF. V gene TRBV18 combines with J gene TRBJ2-2; D gene unclear. This CDR3 comprises 15 residues. V lost 4 bases and J lost 4, with 13 bases in between. Germline V gene data show CDR1 as KGHSH and CDR2 as LQKENI.

This clonotype was picked up many times. The rearrangement uses TRBV7-2 and TRBJ2-3; no clear D gene. This CDR3 contains 14 residues. Germline V CDR1 and CDR2: SGHTA, FQGNSA. The ends were cut back, 0 bases at V and 2 bases at J, with 6 bases in the middle. The CDR3 loop is CASSLAGYTDTQYF. CDR3 DNA: TGTGCCAGCAGCTTAGCAGGGTACACAGATACGCAGTATTTT.

This rearrangement joins TRBV20-1 to TRBJ2-5, with no clear D. The germline V gene has CDR1 DFQATT and CDR2 SNEGSKA (reference sequence). The length of the CDR3 is 13 residues. Trimming removed 0 bases from V and 7 bases from J, with 12 bases in between. As DNA, the CDR3 is TGCAGTGCTAGAGATAGGGCTGCCCTGACCCAGTACTTC. Residues: CSARDRAALTQYF.

The table lists this clonotype with many counts. The chain couples TRBV20-1 to TRBJ2-6; D might be TRBD1 (5 bases). This CDR3 comprises 14 residues. Germline V gene lookup returns CDR1 DFQATT and CDR2 SNEGSKA (reference sequence). Trimming took 4 bases from V and 4 from J, leaving 11 bases between them. The CDR3: CSATQGPGANVLTF. The CDR3 region has the DNA TGCAGTGCTACCCAGGGTCCCGGGGCCAACGTCCTGACTTTC.

The J gene is TRBJ2-7, the V gene TRBV7-2; D unclear. This CDR3 is built from 13 residues. CDR1 and CDR2 from the germline V gene are SGHTA and FQGNSA. V gave up 2 bases and J gave up 6 bases, with 11 bases separating them. CDR3 sequence reads: CASSLWRGFEQYF. In nucleotides, the CDR3 is TGTGCCAGCAGCTTATGGCGCGGCTTCGAGCAGTACTTC.